These 18 T cell receptor beta chains originate from one sample sequenced in a study of blood T cell repertoires in COVID-19. Method: immunoSEQ multiplex PCR; TCRdb's copy keeps in-frame clones and lacks some. This table has 200,000 to 250,000 clones, less than 85% appearing once. The specimen was PBMCs or T cells enriched from blood (not recorded which). The receptors shown here come from a man aged 55 to 70 who had recovered from COVID-19.

This chain connects TRBV11-2 to TRBJ2-6; 7 bases map to TRBD1. The CDR3 is 17 amino acids. Germline values: CDR1 SGHAT, CDR2 FQNNGV. The junction had 5 bases not matched to a gene; V was cut back by 2 bases and J by 1 base. CDR3 sequence (DNA): TGTGCCAGCAGCTTACACAGGGGCCGGTCTGGGGCCAACGTCCTGACTTTC. Protein product: CASSLHRGRSGANVLTF.

The rearrangement uses TRBV29-1 and TRBJ2-5, with D tentatively TRBD1 (6 bases). Germline-derived CDR1 and CDR2 are SQVTM and ANQGSEA. This CDR3 comprises 14 residues. V was pared by 3 bases and J by 2 bases, with 13 bases between. CDR3 DNA sequence: TGCAGCGTTGATTTAAGACAGGTACAAGAGACCCAGTACTTC. It translates to CSVDLRQVQETQYF.

The chain's CDR3 is CASSEMRDNSPLHF. DNA for the CDR3: TGTGCCAGCAGTGAAATGAGGGATAATTCACCCCTCCACTTT. The chain joins TRBV6-1 to TRBJ1-6, with D hard to call. Germline CDR1 is MNHNS and CDR2 is SASEGT. V dropped 2 bases and J dropped 5 bases, with 7 bases sitting between them. This CDR3 contains 14 residues.

J is TRBJ2-3 and V is TRBV27; D may be TRBD2 (6 bases). The V gene lost 6 bases and the J gene lost 0 bases, with 13 bases spanning the gap. The CDR3 extends over 15 amino acids. Per the germline V gene, CDR1 is MNHEY and CDR2 is SMNVEV (reference sequence). CDR3 loop: CASSRDSHSTDTQYF. For the CDR3, the DNA is TGTGCCAGCAGCCGGGACTCGCATAGCACAGATACGCAGTATTTT.

The chain uses TRBV25-1 and TRBJ1-4; 9 bases are shared with TRBD1. CDR1 is MGHDK and CDR2 is SYGVNS in the germline V gene. V was clipped by 1 base and J by 3 bases; unmatched bases: 3. The CDR3 extends over 16 amino acids. DNA of the CDR3: TGTGCCAGCAGTGAATTGGGACAGGGCTCTAATGAAAAACTGTTTTTT. Its translation is CASSELGQGSNEKLFF.

This sequence joins TRBV18 and TRBJ2-2; 7 bases match TRBD1. The CDR3 totals 15 residues. The germline V gene encodes CDR1 KGHSH and CDR2 LQKENI. The J segment lost 5 bases and the V segment lost 5 bases, leaving 8 bases of the junction unmatched. The CDR3 loop reads CASSSDRALTGELFF. Here the CDR3 DNA reads TGTGCCAGCTCAAGTGACAGGGCGTTGACCGGGGAGCTGTTTTTT.

The CDR3 sequence is CASSQEVLGTGSLTQHF. CDR3 DNA: TGCGCCAGCAGCCAAGAAGTGCTAGGGACAGGGTCCTTGACCCAGCATTTT. J is TRBJ1-5 and V is TRBV4-1; 9 positions match TRBD1. The CDR3 sequence is 17 residues long. V lost 0 bases, J lost 11 bases, and 14 bases stayed unmatched. CDR1 and CDR2 from the germline V gene are MGHRA and YSYEKL.

This clone occurred once. The chain uses TRBV18 and TRBJ2-1, with 7 bases identical to TRBD1. The ends lost 2 bases at V and 4 bases at J; junction bases unmatched: 2. This CDR3 has 14 residues. CDR1 and CDR2 from the germline V gene are KGHSH and LQKENI. CDR3 region: CASSPDRDYNEQFF. For the CDR3, the DNA is TGTGCCAGCTCACCAGACAGGGATTACAATGAGCAGTTCTTC.

This clone occurred a few times. The rearrangement uses TRBV11-2 and TRBJ1-5; 9 bases agree with TRBD1. V dropped 5 bases and J dropped 4; count of bases not matched to a gene: 6. Germline loops: CDR1 SGHAT, CDR2 FQNNGV. The CDR3 runs to 15 residues. The CDR3 DNA reads as TGTGCCAGCAGCAACCGGACAGGGGTTAATCAGCCCCAGCATTTT. It translates to CASSNRTGVNQPQHF. Full variable domain (outside the CDR3, taken from reference TRBV11-2 and TRBJ1-5): EAGVAQSPRYKIIEKRQSVAFWCNPISGHATLYWYQQILGQGPKLLIQFQNNGVVDDSQLPKDRFSAERLKGVDSTLKIQPAKLEDSAVYLCASSNRTGVNQPQHFGDGTRLSIL.

The V call is TRBV5-8, the J call TRBJ2-2; 7 nucleotides align to TRBD1. There are 13 residues in the CDR3. With 5 bases clipped from V and 6 bases from J, the junction kept 4 bases outside the gene matches. Germline V gene sequence: CDR1 SGHTS, CDR2 YDEGEE. CDR3 protein: CASRTGVSGELFF. The CDR3 DNA follows: TGTGCCAGCAGAACAGGGGTTTCCGGGGAGCTGTTTTTT. The full variable domain, its missing parts supplied by reference TRBV5-8 and TRBJ2-2, is EAGVTQSPTHLIKTRGQQATLRCSPISGHTSVYWYQQALGLGLQFLLWYDEGEERNRGNFPPRFSGRQFPNYSSELNVNALELEDSALYLCASRTGVSGELFFGEGSRLTVL.

V is TRBV5-1 and J is TRBJ1-6, with a possible D match to TRBD1 (5 bases). This CDR3 has 16 amino acids. V lost 0 bases and J 3 bases, leaving 10 bases between the germline ends. From germline, CDR1 is SGHRS and CDR2 YFSETQ. In DNA form, the CDR3 reads TGCGCCAGCAGCTTGGATTCCAGGGACTATAATTCACCCCTCCACTTT. Protein sequence: CASSLDSRDYNSPLHF. Looking up the rest from reference TRBV5-1 and TRBJ1-6 gives the full variable domain: KAGVTQTPRYLIKTRGQQVTLSCSPISGHRSVSWYQQTPGQGLQFLFEYFSETQRNKGNFPGRFSGRQFSNSRSEMNVSTLELGDSALYLCASSLDSRDYNSPLHFGNGTRLTVT.

J is TRBJ1-5 and V is TRBV19, with a possible D match to TRBD1 (5 bases). The germline V gene has CDR1 LNHDA and CDR2 SQIVND (reference sequence). This CDR3 is 16 amino acids long. V lost 4 bases and J 5 bases, leaving 18 bases between the germline ends. The CDR3 is CASSSWERGHYQPQHF. As DNA, the CDR3 is TGTGCCAGTAGTAGTTGGGAGCGGGGCCATTATCAGCCCCAGCATTTT.

The V call is TRBV7-9, the J call TRBJ2-3, with 9 positions matching TRBD1. With 5 bases clipped from V and 3 bases from J, the junction kept 9 bases outside the gene matches. The CDR3 contains 16 residues. Looked up from germline, CDR1 is SEHNR and CDR2 is FQNEAQ (reference sequence). The CDR3: CASSIPGTGWTDTQYF. The CDR3 DNA follows: TGTGCCAGCAGCATCCCCGGGACAGGGTGGACAGATACGCAGTATTTT.

The rearrangement joins TRBV29-1 to TRBJ1-2, with 9 bases identical to TRBD1. After removal of 6 bases from V and 7 bases from J, the junction contained 21 bases not matched to a gene. The CDR3 has 17 residues. Germline-derived CDR1 and CDR2 are SQVTM and ANQGSEA. CDR3 protein: CSVETTGTGSYGGGYTF. DNA for the CDR3: TGCAGCGTCGAAACTACCGGGACAGGGTCCTACGGGGGTGGCTACACCTTC.

The chain is built from TRBV19 and TRBJ1-3; D perhaps matches TRBD1 (5 bases). CDR1 LNHDA and CDR2 SQIVND come from the germline V gene (reference sequence). Trimming removed 5 bases from V and 0 bases from J, with 14 bases in between. The CDR3 length is 16 residues. The CDR3 reads CASSALQESSGNTIYF. CDR3 DNA sequence: TGTGCCAGTAGTGCGCTACAGGAGAGCTCTGGAAACACCATATATTTT.

This clone was counted only a few times. This chain joins TRBV10-3 and TRBJ2-1; 9 bases fit TRBD2. The CDR3 contains 15 residues. CDR1 and CDR2 (germline): ENHRY, SYGVKD. V dropped 3 bases and J dropped 8; count of bases not matched to a gene: 8. This CDR3 is CAISEIAGVMDEQFF. CDR3 in DNA: TGTGCCATCAGTGAAATAGCGGGGGTTATGGATGAGCAGTTCTTC.

This sequence joins TRBV9 and TRBJ1-1, with D perhaps TRBD1 (6 bases). The CDR3 has 13 residues. V was pared by 4 bases and J by 7 bases, with 14 bases between. Germline assignment: CDR1 SGDLS and CDR2 YYNGEE. The CDR3 DNA reads as TGTGCCAGCAGCCCTATTACAGGGTATGAAGCTTTCTTT. It is translated as CASSPITGYEAFF.

This clone showed up just once. CDR3 nucleotide sequence: TGTGCCAGCTCTCAGGGGATGGAGACCCAGTACTTC. This sequence encodes CASSQGMETQYF. This chain joins TRBV11-3 and TRBJ2-5; the D gene is possibly TRBD1 (6 bases). This CDR3 is 12 amino acids long. The germline gives CDR1 SGHNT, CDR2 YENEEA. The V end lost 8 bases, the J end lost 5 bases, and 12 bases lay between the germline ends.